This T cell receptor beta chain was observed in a study of CD8 T cells in ankylosing spondylitis. The CDR3 covers 16 residues. The trim removed 3 bases at V and 0 bases at J, leaving 8 bases unmatched. Germline CDR1 and CDR2: MGHRA and YSYEKL. Findings of the study overall: Disease-associated clonotypes exhibited CD8+ identity and were relatively infrequent in peripheral blood.

A note on this clonotype: Its antigen is not identified.

The TCR beta libraries were generated through quantitative 5'-RACE incorporating molecular barcodes. TCRdb used MiXCR to reprocess the 5' RACE reads, holding one entry per CDR3 protein. Of around 230,000 distinct CDR3 sequences listed, approximately 9% are singletons. The chain has TRBV4-1 and TRBJ2-7; 7 nucleotides line up with TRBD1. The TCR comes from a male donor with ankylosing spondylitis or in good health (not recorded which). Sequenced: blood, either unsorted or a sorted T cell fraction (not recorded which). The CDR3 loop is CASSQEQGLSSYEQYF. As DNA, the CDR3 is TGCGCCAGCAGCCAGGAACAGGGGCTCAGCTCCTACGAGCAGTACTTC.